What follows are 10 T cell receptor beta chains derived from one specimen sequenced in a study of T-cell memory formation after mild COVID-19. TCRdb re-called the 5' RACE reads with MiXCR, one entry per CDR3 protein. The sample lists about 190,000 distinct CDR3 sequences, roughly 18% occurring once. The sequenced sample was PBMCs or a T cell subset sorted from them (not recorded which). The receptors stem from an adult woman who had mild COVID-19 (a few samples of this study predate the infection). Cell type and time point are not known.

The rearrangement links TRBV5-1 to TRBJ2-2, with unresolved D. The CDR3 is 16 residues long. Per the germline V gene, CDR1 is SGHRS and CDR2 is YFSETQ. Trimming removed 0 bases from V and 0 bases from J, with 9 bases in between. Here the CDR3 DNA reads TGCGCCAGCAGCTTGGTTCAGGCCGCGAACACCGGGGAGCTGTTTTTT. Its protein product is CASSLVQAANTGELFF.

This chain links TRBV12-3 or TRBV12-4 with TRBJ2-2; 9 bases align to TRBD2. The CDR3 length is 18 residues. After removal of 1 base from V and 2 bases from J, the junction contained 8 bases not matched to a gene. CDR3 loop: CASSLGLAGSGNTGELFF. Here the CDR3 DNA reads TGTGCCAGCAGTTTAGGGCTAGCGGGAAGCGGAAACACCGGGGAGCTGTTTTTT.

This clonotype has a handful of counts. The rearrangement links TRBV27 to TRBJ2-2; 7 bases are shared with TRBD1. Germline V CDR1 and CDR2: MNHEY, SMNVEV (reference sequence). The CDR3 is 15 residues long. V lost 4 bases to trimming and J lost 6 bases; unmatched junction nucleotides: 8. The chain's CDR3 is CASSSAGGVAGELFF. The CDR3 DNA reads TGTGCCAGCAGTTCGGCAGGGGGAGTAGCCGGGGAGCTGTTTTTT.

The chain combines TRBV28 with TRBJ2-5; no clear D gene. Germline-derived CDR1 and CDR2 are MDHEN and SYDVKM. CDR3 length: 13 residues. Between the trimmed V and J ends, which lost 4 bases and 5 bases, there was a span of 11 bases. The CDR3 sequence: CASSSGRLETQYF. The DNA of the CDR3 is TGTGCCAGCAGTTCCGGAAGGTTGGAGACCCAGTACTTC.

There are a few counts of this clonotype. The chain uses TRBV12-3 or TRBV12-4 and TRBJ1-2, with D possibly being TRBD1 (6 bases). V lost 6 bases and J lost 7, with 18 bases in between. The CDR3 loop spans 14 amino acids. The CDR3: CASSRDTLKSGYTF. As DNA, the CDR3 is TGTGCCAGCAGCCGGGACACTCTTAAGAGTGGCTACACCTTC.

This chain joins TRBV5-1 and TRBJ2-1; TRBD2 is a possible D gene (6 bases). CDR1 is SGHRS, CDR2 YFSETQ, per germline. The CDR3 loop spans 13 amino acids. The V end was cut by 2 bases, the J end by 7 bases, with 10 bases between. CDR3 protein: CASSFGRRNEQFF. The CDR3 region has the DNA TGCGCCAGCAGCTTCGGGAGAAGGAATGAGCAGTTCTTC.

This clonotype was seen a handful of times. The V and J genes are TRBV19 and TRBJ2-1; D tentatively reads TRBD1 or TRBD2 (5 bases each). The length of the CDR3 is 14 residues. V lost 3 bases and J 3 bases, leaving 9 bases between the germline ends. CDR1 and CDR2 (germline): LNHDA, SQIVND (reference sequence). This CDR3 reads CASSMWDGYNEQFF. Written as DNA, the CDR3 is TGTGCCAGTAGTATGTGGGACGGCTACAATGAGCAGTTCTTC.

This clonotype was observed a few times. This chain joins TRBV24-1 and TRBJ2-5; weak D call: TRBD1 (5 bases). In germline, CDR1 is KGHDR, CDR2 SFDVKD. V was cut by 3 bases and J by 5 bases, with 12 bases left in between. The CDR3 contains 14 residues. CDR3 amino acids: CATSDTPGRETQYF. The CDR3 coding sequence is TGTGCCACCAGTGATACCCCAGGGCGGGAGACCCAGTACTTC.

In its sample, this clonotype was seen many times. This chain joins TRBV29-1 and TRBJ2-3; D might be TRBD2 (6 bases). This CDR3 region has 11 residues. CDR1 and CDR2 (germline): SQVTM, ANQGSEA. The V end was cut by 6 bases, the J end by 5 bases, with 9 bases between. DNA of the CDR3: TGCAGCGTCGGGGGTCGAGATACGCAGTATTTT. This translates into CSVGGRDTQYF.

This chain connects TRBV4-2 to TRBJ2-3; 8 nucleotides agree with TRBD2. Trimming took 5 bases from V and 14 from J; bases not matched to a gene: 9. Germline CDR1 is LGHNA and CDR2 is YNFKEQ. The CDR3 spans 12 residues. The chain's CDR3 is CASSTPGGARYF. Written as DNA, the CDR3 is TGTGCCAGCAGCACACCGGGGGGGGCTCGGTATTTT.